These 16 T cell receptor beta chains were all obtained from the same sample, sequenced in a study of T-cell memory formation after mild COVID-19. MiXCR, applied by TCRdb to the 5' RACE reads, yields one record per CDR3 protein. This table has roughly 86,000 distinct CDR3 sequences, roughly 16% appearing once. Input material: PBMCs or a T cell subset sorted from them (not recorded which). These receptors originate from a man younger than 30 who had mild COVID-19 (a few samples of this study predate the infection). Cell type and time point are not known.

Regarding this clonotype: At one boundary the junction diverges from the germline segment, which might be a read error. This CDR3 is CATSDPDSTTGVVF. The DNA for the CDR3 is TGTGCCACCAGTGATCCTGACTCCACCACTGGTGTAGTCTTC. V gene TRBV24-1 combines with J gene TRBJ2-1; D is ambiguous. The CDR3 contains 14 residues. CDR1 and CDR2 from the germline V gene are KGHDR and SFDVKD.

This clonotype was found a few times. The chain employs TRBV29-1 and TRBJ1-1; D gene unclear. V was trimmed by 6 bases and J by 2 bases, leaving 13 bases between them. Per the germline V gene, CDR1 is SQVTM and CDR2 is ANQGSEA. The CDR3 has 13 amino acids. CDR3 bases: TGCAGCGTCGTACACGGCCTAAACACTGAAGCTTTCTTT. This gives the protein CSVVHGLNTEAFF.

This clonotype was recorded at least ten times. The V call is TRBV6-5, the J call TRBJ1-2; no definite D call. The CDR3 runs 13 residues. The V and J ends lost 4 bases and 7 bases respectively, with 13 bases between them. Germline V lookup: CDR1 MNHEY, CDR2 SVGAGI. The CDR3 bases are TGTGCCAGCAGTTTGAACCCGATAAGTGGCTACACCTTC. It specifies CASSLNPISGYTF.

This clonotype was detected a few times. The CDR3 DNA sequence: TGCGCCAGCACTCCTTGGACTAGCGGGGATGAGCAGTTCTTC. This sequence encodes CASTPWTSGDEQFF. The chain recombines TRBV5-1 with TRBJ2-1; 12 bases are a match to TRBD2. Germline values: CDR1 SGHRS, CDR2 YFSETQ. V shed 6 bases and J 8 bases; nucleotides not matched to a gene: 6. CDR3 size: 14 residues. The variable domain in full, with the rest retrieved from reference TRBV5-1 and TRBJ2-1, is KAGVTQTPRYLIKTRGQQVTLSCSPISGHRSVSWYQQTPGQGLQFLFEYFSETQRNKGNFPGRFSGRQFSNSRSEMNVSTLELGDSALYLCASTPWTSGDEQFFGPGTRLTVL.

The gene calls are TRBV6-5 and TRBJ1-5; D uncertain. CDR1 is MNHEY and CDR2 is SVGAGI in the germline V gene. This CDR3 comprises 15 residues. The V and J ends lost 5 bases and 0 bases respectively, with 11 bases between them. CDR3 in amino acids: CASSPNLYSNQPQHF. The CDR3 DNA sequence: TGTGCCAGCAGTCCTAACTTGTATAGCAATCAGCCCCAGCATTTT.

The chain has TRBV27 and TRBJ1-2; D is ambiguous. The germline gives CDR1 MNHEY, CDR2 SMNVEV (reference sequence). Deletions cut 2 bases from V and 2 bases from J, with 9 bases between. This CDR3 contains 14 residues. This CDR3 is CASSLNPLNYGYTF. CDR3 DNA sequence: TGTGCCAGCAGTTTAAACCCGCTGAACTATGGCTACACCTTC.

The chain has TRBV3-1 and TRBJ1-1; D uncertain. This CDR3 has 13 amino acids. Germline V CDR1 and CDR2: LGHDT, YNNKEL (reference sequence). V was clipped by 11 bases and J by 0 bases, with 13 bases between them. The CDR3 DNA reads as TGTGCCTTTGGACGGACCATGAACACTGAAGCTTTCTTT. Its protein product is CAFGRTMNTEAFF.

The chain couples TRBV2 to TRBJ1-1, with a possible D match to TRBD1 (6 bases). V was clipped by 4 bases and J by 0 bases, with 12 bases between them. In germline, CDR1 is SNHLY, CDR2 FYNNEI. CDR3 length: 15 residues. CDR3 DNA sequence: TGTGCCAGCAGTGGAGAGACAGGTATGAACACTGAAGCTTTCTTT. This codes for CASSGETGMNTEAFF.

This clonotype has only a few counts. The genes are TRBV29-1 and TRBJ1-2; 7 bases fit TRBD1. This CDR3 region has 14 residues. The V segment lost 6 bases and the J segment 2 bases; nucleotides outside the gene matches: 9. CDR1 SQVTM and CDR2 ANQGSEA come from the germline V gene. The CDR3 sequence is CSVETGTANYGYTF. The CDR3 coding sequence is TGCAGCGTCGAAACCGGGACAGCCAACTATGGCTACACCTTC.

The CDR3 sequence is CASSTGLLNYGYTF. The CDR3 DNA reads as TGCGCCAGCAGCACCGGGCTCCTTAACTATGGCTACACCTTC. The rearrangement uses TRBV5-1 and TRBJ1-2; D is unclear. The CDR3 extends over 14 amino acids. V shed 4 bases and J shed 1 base, with 11 bases lying between them. Germline values: CDR1 SGHRS, CDR2 YFSETQ. The entire variable domain, with the rest obtained from reference TRBV5-1 and TRBJ1-2, is as follows: KAGVTQTPRYLIKTRGQQVTLSCSPISGHRSVSWYQQTPGQGLQFLFEYFSETQRNKGNFPGRFSGRQFSNSRSEMNVSTLELGDSALYLCASSTGLLNYGYTFGSGTRLTVV.

This rearrangement joins TRBV7-9 to TRBJ1-2; the D gene is possibly TRBD1 (5 bases). V lost 6 bases and J lost 8, with 16 bases in between. The CDR3 spans 13 residues. Germline CDR1 reads SEHNR; CDR2 reads FQNEAQ (reference sequence). CDR3 bases: TGTGCCAGCAGTTCGTACACCTCAGGGGGCTACACCTTC. Protein: CASSSYTSGGYTF.

The chain has TRBV7-3 and TRBJ2-2; D is ambiguous. The germline V gene has CDR1 SGHTA and CDR2 FQGTGA. Trimming stripped 5 bases from V and 2 bases from J, with 6 bases between. The CDR3 is 13 amino acids. CDR3 in amino acids: CASSQDNTGELFF. The CDR3, as DNA: TGTGCCAGCAGCCAGGACAACACCGGGGAGCTGTTTTTT. Filled out from reference TRBV7-3 and TRBJ2-2, the complete variable domain reads GAGVSQTPSNKVTEKGKYVELRCDPISGHTALYWYRQSLGQGPEFLIYFQGTGAADDSGLPNDRFFAVRPEGSVSTLKIQRTERGDSAVYLCASSQDNTGELFFGEGSRLTVL.

V is TRBV4-2 and J is TRBJ1-1; D is unresolved. V was pared by 1 base and J by 1 base, with 7 bases between. The length of the CDR3 is 14 residues. Germline V gene lookup returns CDR1 LGHNA and CDR2 YNFKEQ. CDR3 coding DNA: TGTGCCAGCAGCCAAGGTCTGGGGAACACTGAAGCTTTCTTT. Its protein is CASSQGLGNTEAFF.

This clonotype was seen a few times. J is TRBJ1-2 and V is TRBV19, with 10 positions matching TRBD1. With 7 bases clipped from V and 7 bases from J, the junction kept 15 bases outside the gene matches. This CDR3 has 16 amino acids. The V gene's germline CDR1 is LNHDA and CDR2 SQIVND (reference sequence). The CDR3, as DNA: TGTGCCAGTACCGATCTTCTCCGGGACAGGGGATTTGGCTACACCTTC. The encoded protein is CASTDLLRDRGFGYTF.

The gene calls are TRBV4-3 and TRBJ2-7; TRBD1 is a possible D gene (5 bases). The CDR3 length is 16 residues. Germline values: CDR1 LGHNA, CDR2 YSLEER. Deletions cut 4 bases from V and 7 bases from J, with 23 bases between. DNA of the CDR3: TGCGCCAGCAGCCCTCACTTGGGCAGGGCGGACCAAGAGCAGTACTTC. This translates into CASSPHLGRADQEQYF.

V and J are TRBV7-3 and TRBJ2-1; D not certain. V was trimmed by 3 bases and J by 0 bases, leaving 9 bases between them. Germline V gene data show CDR1 as SGHTA and CDR2 as FQGTGA. This CDR3 is 15 amino acids long. The CDR3 region is CASSLDHSSYNEQFF. The CDR3 DNA reads as TGTGCCAGCAGCTTGGACCATAGCTCCTACAATGAGCAGTTCTTC.